What follows are 27 T cell receptor beta chains derived from one specimen sequenced in a study of identical twins. MiXCR, run by TCRdb on the 5' RACE reads, gives a single entry per CDR3 protein. The table records about 720,000 distinct CDR3 sequences, about 9.4% of them present only once. Another study also made use of these data, one on yellow fever vaccine responses in identical twins.

Material: PBMCs. The source of these receptors is a woman younger than 30 in good health.

This clonotype was seen a few times. The chain employs TRBV6-2 or TRBV6-3 and TRBJ2-7; 15 bases are shared with TRBD2. The CDR3 loop spans 15 amino acids. Looked up from germline, CDR1 is MNHEY and CDR2 is SVGEGT. V was pared by 5 bases and J by 5 bases, with 4 bases of the junction left unmatched. The DNA for the CDR3 is TGTGCCAGCAGTGATGGGACTAGCGGGAGGAACGAGCAGTACTTC. Encoded protein: CASSDGTSGRNEQYF.

This chain links TRBV7-9 with TRBJ2-7; 13 positions match TRBD2. The germline V gene has CDR1 SEHNR and CDR2 FQNEAQ (reference sequence). The V gene end was trimmed by 3 bases and the J gene end by 5 bases; junction bases not matched to a gene: 7. The CDR3 totals 16 residues. CDR3 sequence reads: CASSFGLAGATDEQYF. The CDR3, as DNA: TGTGCCAGCAGCTTTGGACTAGCGGGAGCCACCGACGAGCAGTACTTC. Using reference TRBV7-9 and TRBJ2-7 for the parts outside the CDR3, the full variable domain is DTGVSQNPRHKITKRGQNVTFRCDPISEHNRLYWYRQTLGQGPEFLTYFQNEAQLEKSRLLSDRFSAERPKGSFSTLEIQRTEQGDSAMYLCASSFGLAGATDEQYFGPGTRLTVT.

In this sample, this clonotype turned up a few times. The chain has TRBV19 and TRBJ2-7; D uncertain. From germline, CDR1 is LNHDA and CDR2 SQIVND (reference sequence). The V gene lost 8 bases and the J gene lost 3 bases, with 11 bases spanning the gap. This CDR3 region has 12 residues. This CDR3 is CASPAAYYEQYF. CDR3 nucleotide sequence: TGTGCCAGTCCCGCGGCATACTACGAGCAGTACTTC.

This clonotype was seen a handful of times. The chain links TRBV5-8 to TRBJ2-2; D is possibly TRBD1 or TRBD2 (5 bases each). There are 15 residues in the CDR3. The ends were cut back, 1 base at V and 6 bases at J, with 13 bases in the middle. Germline values: CDR1 SGHTS, CDR2 YDEGEE. The chain's CDR3 is CASSLTGTGAGELFF. The DNA for the CDR3 is TGTGCCAGCAGCTTGACCGGGACCGGGGCCGGGGAGCTGTTTTTT.

This clonotype showed up just a few times. This chain uses TRBV6-1 with TRBJ2-1; TRBD1 agrees at 10 bases. J was trimmed by 5 bases and V by 10 bases; bases with no gene match: 11. CDR3 length: 15 amino acids. CDR1 and CDR2 from the germline V gene are MNHNS and SASEGT. CDR3 bases: TGTGCCACAGGGCCGGGACAGGGGTTAAACAATGAGCAGTTCTTC. Translation: CATGPGQGLNNEQFF.

This clonotype was seen at least ten times. The chain is built from TRBV5-6 and TRBJ1-5, with TRBD1 as a possible D gene (5 bases). Trimming removed 4 bases at V and 3 bases at J, with 14 bases between. CDR1 is SGHDT and CDR2 is YYEEEE in the germline V gene. This CDR3 is 15 amino acids long. This CDR3 is CASSLGLLPNQPQHF. CDR3 DNA: TGTGCCAGCAGCCTGGGACTTCTCCCCAATCAGCCCCAGCATTTT.

Many counts were recorded for this clonotype. The J gene is TRBJ1-6, the V gene TRBV25-1; weak D call: TRBD1 (5 bases). V was clipped by 5 bases and J by 7 bases, with 15 bases between them. The CDR3 contains 15 residues. Per the germline V gene, CDR1 is MGHDK and CDR2 is SYGVNS. The CDR3 spells CASSPPGTKNSPLHF. CDR3 nucleotides: TGTGCCAGCAGTCCCCCCGGGACGAAGAATTCACCCCTCCACTTT.

The J gene is TRBJ2-2, the V gene TRBV20-1, with TRBD2 identical over 9 bases. The CDR3 runs to 17 residues. The germline V gene has CDR1 DFQATT and CDR2 SNEGSKA (reference sequence). J was trimmed by 4 bases and V by 2 bases; bases with no gene match: 11. The DNA of the CDR3 is TGCAGTGCTAGACCCGACAGCGGGAGGAAACCCACCGGGGAGCTGTTTTTT. Translated: CSARPDSGRKPTGELFF.

This clonotype was seen at least ten times. The chain carries TRBV27 and TRBJ1-6, with D perhaps matching TRBD1 (5 bases). Germline CDR1 is MNHEY and CDR2 is SMNVEV (reference sequence). The germline V and J ends were trimmed by 3 bases and 0 bases, with 9 bases remaining between them. The CDR3 runs to 16 residues. The CDR3 here is CASSFGTSSYNSPLHF. In nucleotides, the CDR3 is TGTGCCAGCAGTTTCGGGACTAGCTCCTATAATTCACCCCTCCACTTT.

This clonotype showed up many times. V and J are TRBV20-1 and TRBJ2-7; 10 bases fit TRBD2. Per the germline V gene, CDR1 is DFQATT and CDR2 is SNEGSKA (reference sequence). The CDR3 has 14 amino acids. Germline trimming cut 6 bases from V and 4 bases from J; bases unmatched to any gene: 9. The CDR3, as DNA: TGCAGTGCGGGGGAGTGGACTAGCGGATACGAGCAGTACTTC. This translates into CSAGEWTSGYEQYF.

This clonotype appeared a few times. The chain has TRBV12-3 or TRBV12-4 and TRBJ2-7, with 8 bases fitting TRBD1. Trimming took 6 bases from V and 5 from J; bases not matched to a gene: 6. CDR3 length equals 13 residues. CDR3 coding DNA: TGTGCCAGCAGCTCACAGGGGGTTGACGAGCAGTACTTC. It specifies CASSSQGVDEQYF.

This clonotype has a handful of counts. The chain has TRBV5-6 and TRBJ2-7; 11 nucleotides match TRBD2. Germline loops: CDR1 SGHDT, CDR2 YYEEEE. The CDR3 sequence is 16 residues long. J lost 4 bases, V lost 0 bases, and 6 bases had no gene match. Here the CDR3 reads CASSLAATSGKYEQYF. For the CDR3, the DNA is TGTGCCAGCAGCTTGGCTGCGACTAGCGGGAAATACGAGCAGTACTTC.

This clonotype has a count of ten or more. The chain joins TRBV4-2 to TRBJ2-7; a possible D gene is TRBD2 (7 bases). Germline-derived CDR1 and CDR2 are LGHNA and YNFKEQ. The CDR3 spans 15 residues. The V end was cut by 0 bases, the J end by 6 bases, with 15 bases between. The CDR3 loop reads CASSQDLVGGAEQYF. CDR3 nucleotides: TGTGCCAGCAGCCAAGATTTAGTTGGGGGGGCCGAGCAGTACTTC.

The gene calls are TRBV27 and TRBJ2-5; D remains ambiguous. This CDR3 spans 15 amino acids. Trimming left V 6 bases short and J 5 bases short, with 19 bases between. Germline CDR1 and CDR2: MNHEY and SMNVEV (reference sequence). CDR3 region: CASSFRGQNRETQYF. The CDR3 bases are TGTGCCAGCAGCTTCCGTGGGCAGAACCGGGAGACCCAGTACTTC.

This rearrangement joins TRBV5-4 to TRBJ2-5, with D unclear. The V end was cut by 2 bases, the J end by 7 bases, with 12 bases between. The CDR3 totals 13 residues. Germline CDR1 and CDR2: SGHNT and YYREEE (reference sequence). The CDR3 DNA sequence: TGTGCCAGCAGCTTAGACTCCCCGGGGACCCAGTACTTC. Translated: CASSLDSPGTQYF. The full variable domain, its missing parts supplied by reference TRBV5-4 and TRBJ2-5, is ETGVTQSPTHLIKTRGQQVTLRCSSQSGHNTVSWYQQALGQGPQFIFQYYREEENGRGNFPPRFSGLQFPNYSSELNVNALELDDSALYLCASSLDSPGTQYFGPGTRLLVL.

This clonotype occurred many times. The chain couples TRBV10-3 to TRBJ1-2, with D hard to call. The CDR3 is made up of 11 amino acids. V dropped 0 bases and J dropped 6 bases, with 2 bases sitting between them. The V gene's germline CDR1 is ENHRY and CDR2 SYGVKD. Here the CDR3 reads CAISESDGYTF. CDR3 coding DNA: TGTGCCATCAGTGAGTCTGATGGCTACACCTTC.

This clonotype was seen a handful of times. The chain joins TRBV7-3 to TRBJ1-1; the match to TRBD1 covers 7 bases. The CDR3 loop spans 15 amino acids. Germline CDR1 SGHTA, CDR2 FQGTGA. The J segment lost 0 bases and the V segment lost 6 bases, leaving 7 bases of the junction unmatched. CDR3 DNA: TGTGCCAGCAGGCCAGGGGGGTACATGAACACTGAAGCTTTCTTT. Amino acid sequence: CASRPGGYMNTEAFF.

This clonotype was detected many times. The chain links TRBV7-2 to TRBJ2-3; D is undetermined. Deletions cut 5 bases from V and 5 bases from J, with 8 bases between. The germline V gene encodes CDR1 SGHTA and CDR2 FQGNSA. CDR3 length: 12 residues. In nucleotides, the CDR3 is TGTGCCAGCAGCCCGAGAAAAGATACGCAGTATTTT. Its translation is CASSPRKDTQYF.

The sample holds many counts of this clonotype. CDR3 nucleotide sequence: TGTGCCAGCAGCGTAGACAGGGGCTCCTACAATGAGCAGTTCTTC. This encodes CASSVDRGSYNEQFF. The chain carries TRBV9 and TRBJ2-1; 7 nucleotides line up with TRBD1. The CDR3 has 15 amino acids. Germline V gene sequence: CDR1 SGDLS, CDR2 YYNGEE. V gave up 0 bases and J gave up 0 bases; unmatched junction bases: 0.

V and J are TRBV7-2 and TRBJ2-7; 8 bases map to TRBD1. J was trimmed by 0 bases and V by 4 bases; bases with no gene match: 5. The germline gives CDR1 SGHTA, CDR2 FQGNSA. This CDR3 comprises 15 residues. CDR3 coding DNA: TGTGCCAGCAGCTCGGACAGGGCCTACTCCTACGAGCAGTACTTC. Its protein product is CASSSDRAYSYEQYF. The whole variable domain, remainder taken from reference TRBV7-2 and TRBJ2-7, is GAGVSQSPSNKVTEKGKDVELRCDPISGHTALYWYRQSLGQGLEFLIYFQGNSAPDKSGLPSDRFSAERTGGSVSTLTIQRTQQEDSAVYLCASSSDRAYSYEQYFGPGTRLTVT.

The V and J genes are TRBV6-1 and TRBJ2-7, with TRBD2 matching 7 bases. Per germline, CDR1 MNHNS and CDR2 SASEGT. The V gene end was trimmed by 4 bases and the J gene end by 5 bases; junction bases not matched to a gene: 17. The CDR3 is 17 residues long. Written as DNA, the CDR3 is TGTGCCAGCAGTGGGCAGGCCGGACTAGGTGGGCGCCACGAGCAGTACTTC. It specifies CASSGQAGLGGRHEQYF.

In its sample, this clonotype was seen many times. This chain joins TRBV4-3 and TRBJ2-1; no definite D call. The CDR3 runs 13 residues. Trimming left V 4 bases short and J 5 bases short, with 9 bases between. Per germline, CDR1 LGHNA and CDR2 YSLEER. The CDR3 loop reads CASSPSVDNEQFF. CDR3 coding DNA: TGCGCCAGCAGCCCAAGCGTAGACAATGAGCAGTTCTTC.

This clonotype came up many times. The chain employs TRBV2 and TRBJ1-4, with 10 bases identical to TRBD1. Germline values: CDR1 SNHLY, CDR2 FYNNEI. Germline trimming cut 2 bases from V and 8 bases from J; bases unmatched to any gene: 5. This CDR3 has 15 residues. The CDR3 is CASSEPSGQGEKLFF. The CDR3 nucleotides are TGTGCCAGCAGTGAACCCTCGGGACAGGGGGAAAAACTGTTTTTT. Variable domain in full (rest from reference TRBV2 and TRBJ1-4): EPEVTQTPSHQVTQMGQEVILRCVPISNHLYFYWYRQILGQKVEFLVSFYNNEISEKSEIFDDQFSVERPDGSNFTLKIRSTKLEDSAMYFCASSEPSGQGEKLFFGSGTQLSVL.

The chain recombines TRBV7-9 with TRBJ2-3, with 10 bases fitting TRBD2. The CDR3 is 17 amino acids. V dropped 1 base and J dropped 0; count of bases not matched to a gene: 4. The germline V gene has CDR1 SEHNR and CDR2 FQNEAQ (reference sequence). DNA of the CDR3: TGTGCCAGCAGCTTAGATCGGACTAGCGGAAGCACAGATACGCAGTATTTT. Its translation is CASSLDRTSGSTDTQYF.

The chain's CDR3 is CSVYWGAVTDTQYF. In DNA form, the CDR3 reads TGCAGCGTATATTGGGGGGCCGTCACAGATACGCAGTATTTT. The chain recombines TRBV29-1 with TRBJ2-3; D may correspond to TRBD1 or TRBD2 (6 bases each). Trimming left V 6 bases short and J 2 bases short, with 15 bases between. The CDR3 spans 14 residues. Germline loops: CDR1 SQVTM, CDR2 ANQGSEA.

J is TRBJ1-1 and V is TRBV25-1; the D is unclear. V lost 2 bases and J 7 bases, leaving 8 bases between the germline ends. This CDR3 region has 12 residues. Looked up from germline, CDR1 is MGHDK and CDR2 is SYGVNS. In DNA form, the CDR3 reads TGTGCCAGCAGTGAAGGGTGGCGTGAAGCTTTCTTT. Translation: CASSEGWREAFF.

This clonotype was seen more than once but under ten times. The chain has TRBV5-1 and TRBJ2-5; TRBD1 agrees at 9 bases. The CDR3 covers 16 residues. V trimming: 4 bases; J trimming: 3 bases; junction bases outside the gene matches: 10. Germline-derived CDR1 and CDR2 are SGHRS and YFSETQ. The CDR3 DNA follows: TGCGCCAGCAGCCAGGATAACAGGGGGCGCGAAGAGACCCAGTACTTC. This codes for CASSQDNRGREETQYF.